This TCR beta chain emerged from a study of cytotoxic CD8 clonotypes in ibrutinib-treated CLL. Study as a whole: The patient breakdown showed about ten relapsed/refractory and some 16 treatment-naive cases, with approximately 18 IGHV unmutated.

Researchers set a sequencing depth target of 1 in 200,000 to 1 in 1 million T cells. The data were produced by immunoSEQ multiplex PCR, yet TCRdb's version contains in-frame clones alone and is incomplete. In the table there are roughly 45,000 clones, under 80% of which are singletons. V lost 1 base to trimming and J lost 4 bases, with 14 bases between them. Germline V lookup: CDR1 SGHNT, CDR2 YYREEE (reference sequence). This CDR3 is 15 amino acids long. This TCR was sampled from a human donor with chronic lymphocytic leukemia. Specimen: PBMCs, collected after 24 months of ibrutinib treatment. The rearrangement uses TRBV5-4 and TRBJ2-5; D remains unclear. CDR3 DNA: TGTGCCAGCAGCTTGAGCAACCAGATTAGAGAGACCCAGTACTTC. This gives the protein CASSLSNQIRETQYF. The full variable domain, in which reference TRBV5-4 and TRBJ2-5 provide the parts outside the CDR3, is ETGVTQSPTHLIKTRGQQVTLRCSSQSGHNTVSWYQQALGQGPQFIFQYYREEENGRGNFPPRFSGLQFPNYSSELNVNALELDDSALYLCASSLSNQIRETQYFGPGTRLLVL.